This TCR beta chain was identified in a study of blood T cell repertoires in COVID-19. The CDR3 contains 18 residues. Germline CDR1 MGHRA, CDR2 YSYEKL. J gave up 1 base and V 1 base, and 8 bases lay outside the gene matches. Original methodology: Nucleated cell counts were estimated from reference gene primer amplification. Profiling relied on immunoSEQ multiplex PCR, and the TCRdb table lists in-frame clones only, not all of them. The DNA gave D and trimming, while V, J and clone size come from that table. The table lists hundreds of thousands of clones, around 84% of them singletons. The sequence came from a man aged 40-55 years who had recovered from COVID-19. This sequence joins TRBV4-1 and TRBJ2-2; 8 bases match TRBD1. Sequencing was performed on PBMCs or T cells enriched from blood (not recorded which). Here the CDR3 reads CASSQVQLGQVNTGELFF. The CDR3 coding sequence is TGCGCCAGCAGCCAAGTCCAATTGGGACAGGTGAACACCGGGGAGCTGTTTTTT.